The 28 T cell receptor beta chains below all came from one sample that was sequenced in a study of T cells in women clearing cervical HPV infection. The method was immunoSEQ multiplex PCR; TCRdb's version includes in-frame clones alone and lacks a portion of them. The sample table sets out 49,000 or so clones. Sequencing was carried out using blood buffy coat. These receptors were taken from a woman between 18 and 70 years old with a cervical HPV16 infection that either progressed to CIN3+ or cleared (not recorded which).

As regards this clone: The read ends 3 residues early relative to the CDR3; the germline J gene fills the gap. This chain uses TRBV7-6 with TRBJ1-6; D not resolved. The germline V gene encodes CDR1 SGHVS and CDR2 FNYEAQ. Trimming left V 1 base short and J 2 bases short, with 6 bases between. The length of the CDR3 is 15 residues. This chain's CDR3 is CASSLGEAYNSPLHF. CDR3 DNA, as far as it was read: TGTGCCAGCAGCTTAGGAGAGGCCTATAATTCACCC.

On this clone itself: Coverage ceases 3 residues before the CDR3 finishes, and the germline J gene fills in the end. The chain links TRBV13 to TRBJ2-7; 7 bases are shared with TRBD1. Germline V CDR1 and CDR2: PRHDT, FYEKMQ (reference sequence). The CDR3 runs to 14 residues. Losses at the gene ends were 5 bases for V and 4 bases for J; bases not matched to a gene: 8. The CDR3 DNA, read in part, is TGTGCCAGCAGCACCAGACAGGGTTTATACGAG. Translation: CASSTRQGLYE. The full CDR3 protein reads CASSTRQGLYEQYF.

A note on this clone: The read finishes 3 residues shy of the CDR3 end, and the germline J gene is used to complete it. V usage is TRBV30 and J usage is TRBJ1-2; 9 positions match TRBD1. Looked up from germline, CDR1 is GTSNPN and CDR2 is SVGIG (reference sequence). This CDR3 has 12 residues. Partial CDR3 DNA: TGTGCCTGCACACAGGGGGCGCAAGGC. Its protein is CACTQGAQG. The whole CDR3 sequence is CACTQGAQGYTF.

CDR3 residues: CASSSGTSGPTDTQYF. CDR3 bases read: TGTGCCAGCAGTTCCGGGACTAGCGGCCCCACAGATACG. V and J are TRBV2 and TRBJ2-3; 11 positions agree with TRBD2. The sequence runs out 3 residues before the end of the CDR3; the remainder is reconstructed from the germline J gene. J gave up 2 bases and V 5 bases, and 6 bases lay outside the gene matches. Looked up from germline, CDR1 is SNHLY and CDR2 is FYNNEI. The CDR3 sequence is 16 residues long.

For this clone: The read gets to within 3 residues of the CDR3 end, and the germline J gene fills in the rest. The chain is built from TRBV12-5 and TRBJ2-5; TRBD2 is a possible D gene (7 bases). The CDR3 loop spans 14 amino acids. V dropped 6 bases and J dropped 5 bases, with 16 bases sitting between them. CDR1 and CDR2 from the germline V gene are LGHNT and FRNRAP. The part of the CDR3 DNA that was read is TGTGCTAGTGGGTTAGGACTAGGGGGTGAGACC. Protein product: CASGLGLGGET. The whole CDR3 protein reads CASGLGLGGETQYF.

Note on this clone: The observed sequence ends 3 residues before the CDR3 terminus, with the missing tail filled in from the germline J gene. The chain uses TRBV7-9 and TRBJ2-3; 8 bases are a match to TRBD1. The ends lost 3 bases at V and 4 bases at J; junction bases unmatched: 6. The CDR3 spans 15 residues. Germline V gene sequence: CDR1 SEHNR, CDR2 FQNEAQ (reference sequence). Incomplete CDR3 DNA: TGTGCCAGCAGCTTTCGACAGGGGTGGTCAGATACG. It specifies CASSFRQGWSDT. The full CDR3 protein reads CASSFRQGWSDTQYF.

Turning to this clone: The observed sequence ends 3 residues before the CDR3 terminus, with the missing tail filled in from the germline J gene. V is TRBV14 and J is TRBJ1-2; weak D call: TRBD1 (6 bases). Looked up from germline, CDR1 is SGHDN and CDR2 is FVKESK. CDR3 length equals 15 residues. CDR3 bases read: TGTGCCAGCAGCCAAGCGAGGGGGGGCCTTGGGGGC. This codes for CASSQARGGLGG. The CDR3 reads in full as CASSQARGGLGGYTF.

A word on this clone: Sequencing ends 3 residues short of the CDR3 end; the germline J gene provides the rest. This chain uses TRBV19 with TRBJ2-5, with 12 bases identical to TRBD2. Germline assignment: CDR1 LNHDA and CDR2 SQIVND (reference sequence). V lost 6 bases to trimming and J lost 5 bases; unmatched junction nucleotides: 4. The CDR3 is 14 amino acids. The part of the CDR3 DNA that was read is TGTGCCAGTAGGATGACTAGCGGGAGTGAGACC. It is translated as CASRMTSGSET. The entire CDR3 reads CASRMTSGSETQYF.

About this clone: The read is 3 residues too short to cover the CDR3 end, so that end is filled in from the germline J gene. This rearrangement joins TRBV18 to TRBJ1-2, with 7 bases matching TRBD1. The CDR3 has 14 residues. V dropped 7 bases and J dropped 4; count of bases not matched to a gene: 9. Germline V gene sequence: CDR1 KGHSH, CDR2 LQKENI. The CDR3 bases that were read are TGTGCCAGCTTCAACCAAGGGGACAGCTATGGC. It is translated as CASFNQGDSYG. The entire CDR3 reads CASFNQGDSYGYTF.

Points on this clone: The read ends 3 residues before the CDR3 terminus; that terminus is restored from the germline J gene. This chain uses TRBV5-6 with TRBJ2-1; perhaps TRBD1 as D (5 bases). The CDR3 spans 14 residues. Per germline, CDR1 SGHDT and CDR2 YYEEEE. The V gene lost 2 bases and the J gene lost 6 bases, with 12 bases spanning the gap. The CDR3 reads CASSFRQGINEQFF. The DNA read from the CDR3 is TGTGCCAGCAGCTTTCGGCAGGGAATCAATGAG.

On this clone itself: Read coverage stops 3 residues before the CDR3 terminus; the germline J gene supplies the remainder. The genes are TRBV18 and TRBJ1-3; D is unresolved. With 3 bases removed from V and 0 bases from J, the gap between germline ends came to 12 bases. This CDR3 has 16 residues. Looked up from germline, CDR1 is KGHSH and CDR2 is LQKENI. The CDR3 protein is CASSPASSSSGNTIYF. The sequenced CDR3 bases are TGTGCCAGCTCACCGGCCAGTTCAAGCTCTGGAAACACC.

As to this clone: The read terminates 3 residues ahead of where the CDR3 ends, so the germline J gene completes it. V usage is TRBV2 and J usage is TRBJ1-2, with 8 bases aligning to TRBD1. Germline-derived CDR1 and CDR2 are SNHLY and FYNNEI. The CDR3 consists of 13 residues. The sequenced part of the CDR3 DNA is TGTGCCAGCAGTTTCCAGGGGGCGGAAGGC. The encoded protein is CASSFQGAEG. In full, the CDR3 is CASSFQGAEGYTF. The whole variable domain, filled in from reference TRBV2 and TRBJ1-2, reads EPEVTQTPSHQVTQMGQEVILRCVPISNHLYFYWYRQILGQKVEFLVSFYNNEISEKSEIFDDQFSVERPDGSNFTLKIRSTKLEDSAMYFCASSFQGAEGYTFGSGTRLTVV.

The sequenced part of the CDR3 DNA is TGTGCCAGTAAAGGGACAGGGTCGTCTGGGGCCAACGTC. It specifies CASKGTGSSGANV. The full CDR3 sequence reads CASKGTGSSGANVLTF. V is TRBV19 and J is TRBJ2-6, with 9 bases identical to TRBD1. The read stops 3 residues short of the end of the CDR3; the missing end is completed from the germline J gene. The junction had 5 bases not matched to a gene; V was cut back by 7 bases and J by 1 base. This CDR3 is 16 amino acids long. Germline V gene data show CDR1 as LNHDA and CDR2 as SQIVND (reference sequence).

Of note for this clone: The observed sequence ends 3 residues before the CDR3 terminus, with the missing tail filled in from the germline J gene. V usage is TRBV7-2 and J usage is TRBJ1-2, with 9 bases lining up with TRBD1. The germline V gene encodes CDR1 SGHTA and CDR2 FQGNSA. V shed 3 bases, J shed 7 bases, and the junction held 3 bases outside the gene matches. This CDR3 has 13 amino acids. CDR3: CASSFGTGTGYTF. Incomplete CDR3 DNA: TGTGCCAGCAGCTTCGGGACAGGGACTGGC. Complete variable domain (other parts from reference TRBV7-2 and TRBJ1-2): GAGVSQSPSNKVTEKGKDVELRCDPISGHTALYWYRQSLGQGLEFLIYFQGNSAPDKSGLPSDRFSAERTGGSVSTLTIQRTQQEDSAVYLCASSFGTGTGYTFGSGTRLTVV.

With regard to this clone: The read falls 3 residues short of the CDR3 end, and the missing part is taken from the germline J gene. This chain links TRBV20-1 with TRBJ2-7; possible D gene TRBD2, 6 bases. The CDR3 consists of 17 residues. V was cut by 3 bases and J by 4 bases, with 25 bases left in between. CDR1 and CDR2 (germline): DFQATT, SNEGSKA (reference sequence). The CDR3 here is CSASSGLSVGQIYEQYF. CDR3 bases read: TGCAGTGCTAGTAGCGGTTTGTCGGTTGGGCAGATTTACGAG.

Comment on this clone: Read data end 3 residues before the CDR3 end; the end is taken from the germline J gene. The genes are TRBV11-3 and TRBJ1-4; D gene unclear. The germline CDR1 and CDR2 sequences are SGHNT and YENEEA. With 2 bases removed from V and 0 bases from J, the gap between germline ends came to 4 bases. The CDR3 runs to 14 residues. CDR3 bases read: TGTGCCAGCAGCTTAATAGCAACTAATGAAAAA. Translation: CASSLIATNEK. In full, the CDR3 reads CASSLIATNEKLFF.

Details on this clone: The read is 3 residues too short to cover the CDR3 end, so that end is filled in from the germline J gene. The chain couples TRBV5-1 to TRBJ2-5; 8 bases agree with TRBD1. CDR3 length: 14 residues. The J segment lost 1 base and the V segment lost 2 bases, leaving 1 base of the junction unmatched. Germline V gives CDR1 SGHRS, CDR2 YFSETQ. CDR3 sequence: CASSFQGAQETQYF. The sequenced part of the CDR3 DNA is TGCGCCAGCAGCTTTCAGGGGGCCCAAGAGACC.

CDR3 bases read: TGCAGTGCTAGACCGGGCGGGAGGGCCAATGAG. This sequence encodes CSARPGGRANE. The entire CDR3 reads CSARPGGRANEQFF. The chain recombines TRBV20-1 with TRBJ2-1; 9 bases line up with TRBD2. The missing CDR3 end, 3 residues past where the read stops, is filled in from the germline J gene. Per germline, CDR1 DFQATT and CDR2 SNEGSKA (reference sequence). V was pared by 2 bases and J by 6 bases, with 5 bases of the junction left unmatched. The length of the CDR3 is 14 residues.

To note about this clone: The CDR3 end falls 3 residues outside the read, so it is completed with the germline J gene. The chain links TRBV19 to TRBJ2-2, with D perhaps TRBD1 (5 bases). CDR1 and CDR2 (germline): LNHDA, SQIVND (reference sequence). V lost 7 bases and J lost 1, with 10 bases in between. The length of the CDR3 is 14 residues. The CDR3 bases that were read are TGTGCCAGTAAACTCAGGGAGAACACCGGGGAG. Protein sequence: CASKLRENTGE. The entire CDR3 is CASKLRENTGELFF.

As to this clone: The observed sequence ends 3 residues before the CDR3 terminus, with the missing tail filled in from the germline J gene. V is TRBV30 and J is TRBJ1-2; TRBD1 agrees at 8 bases. Germline lookup yields CDR1 GTSNPN and CDR2 SVGIG (reference sequence). This CDR3 is 15 amino acids long. CDR3 DNA (partial): TGTGCCTGGAGTCAGGGGGCAGGGGGCTTGGAGACC. Protein product: CAWSQGAGGLET. The full-length CDR3 reads as CAWSQGAGGLETYTF.

Points on this clone: The sequenced fragment ends 3 residues before the CDR3 boundary, so the rest is inferred from the germline J gene. The rearrangement links TRBV30 to TRBJ1-6, with a tentative D call TRBD1 (6 bases). The germline V and J ends were trimmed by 4 bases and 6 bases, with 19 bases remaining between them. The CDR3 totals 16 residues. From germline, CDR1 is GTSNPN and CDR2 SVGIG (reference sequence). The CDR3 loop is CAWNPGQWGGNSPLHF. The part of the CDR3 DNA that was read is TGTGCCTGGAACCCGGGACAATGGGGAGGTAATTCACCC.

Points on this clone: The read terminates 3 residues before the CDR3 end, so the remaining end is supplied by the germline J gene. The chain couples TRBV2 to TRBJ1-4; D unresolved. The CDR3 runs 13 residues. V gave up 3 bases and J gave up 8 bases, with 10 bases separating them. CDR1 is SNHLY, CDR2 FYNNEI, per germline. CDR3 DNA (partial): TGTGCCAGCAGTGAGAGGGTAGGGGAAAAA. Its translation is CASSERVGEK. Given in full, the CDR3 is CASSERVGEKLFF.

Notes on this clone: From the germline J gene comes the end of the CDR3, since the read stops 3 residues before it. This chain joins TRBV20-1 and TRBJ2-7; D gene unclear. The germline V gene encodes CDR1 DFQATT and CDR2 SNEGSKA (reference sequence). V was clipped by 3 bases and J by 6 bases, with 15 bases between them. The CDR3 runs to 13 residues. The CDR3 reads CSARTFSYREQYF. CDR3 bases read: TGCAGTGCTAGGACATTCTCTTACCGCGAG.

To note about this clone: The CDR3 is cut off 3 residues early in the read; its end comes from the germline J gene. J is TRBJ2-3 and V is TRBV5-5; 8 bases align to TRBD1. CDR1 is SGHKS, CDR2 YYEKEE, per germline (reference sequence). The CDR3 has 14 residues. This CDR3 reads CASSLIRGLQPQYF. CDR3 DNA, as far as it was read: TGTGCCAGCAGCTTAATCAGGGGGCTACAGCCG. The full variable domain, with the rest looked up from reference TRBV5-5 and TRBJ2-3, is DAGVTQSPTHLIKTRGQQVTLRCSPISGHKSVSWYQQVLGQGPQFIFQYYEKEERGRGNFPDRFSARQFPNYSSELNVNALLLGDSALYLCASSLIRGLQPQYFGPGTRLTVL.

As regards this clone: The CDR3 end lies 3 residues beyond the end of the read and is filled in from the germline J gene. The chain uses TRBV20-1 and TRBJ2-7, with D maybe TRBD2 (5 bases). Germline V CDR1 and CDR2: DFQATT, SNEGSKA (reference sequence). CDR3 size: 12 residues. V gave up 2 bases and J gave up 3 bases, with 8 bases separating them. CDR3 sequence reads: CSARLTSYEQYF. CDR3 bases read: TGCAGTGCTAGACTCACTAGCTACGAG.

As regards this clone: Read coverage stops 3 residues before the CDR3 terminus; the germline J gene supplies the remainder. The chain couples TRBV20-1 to TRBJ1-2; no firm D call. This CDR3 is 11 amino acids long. V was cut by 3 bases and J by 4 bases, with 6 bases left in between. Per the germline V gene, CDR1 is DFQATT and CDR2 is SNEGSKA (reference sequence). Partial CDR3 DNA: TGCAGTGCTAGTCCTGTCTATGGC. The encoded protein is CSASPVYG. The whole CDR3 protein reads CSASPVYGYTF.

Regarding this clone: The read halts 3 residues ahead of the CDR3 end, with the missing end drawn from the germline J gene. The gene calls are TRBV9 and TRBJ2-1; perhaps TRBD1 as D (6 bases). Trimming took 0 bases from V and 6 from J, leaving 13 bases between them. Germline-derived CDR1 and CDR2 are SGDLS and YYNGEE. The CDR3 consists of 15 residues. This chain's CDR3 is CASSVDSWGRNEQFF. The part of the CDR3 DNA that was read is TGTGCCAGCAGCGTAGATTCATGGGGGCGCAATGAG.

As to this clone: The CDR3 goes on 3 residues after the read ends, and that part is filled in from the germline J gene. The chain recombines TRBV7-9 with TRBJ1-1; the D gene is possibly TRBD1 (6 bases). CDR1 and CDR2 from the germline V gene are SEHNR and FQNEAQ (reference sequence). Trimming took off 7 bases at V and 5 bases at J, with 11 bases between the two ends. CDR3 length: 12 residues. The sequenced part of the CDR3 DNA is TGTGCCAGCAACCTAGGGGGAACTGAA. This codes for CASNLGGTE. In full, the CDR3 reads CASNLGGTEAFF.